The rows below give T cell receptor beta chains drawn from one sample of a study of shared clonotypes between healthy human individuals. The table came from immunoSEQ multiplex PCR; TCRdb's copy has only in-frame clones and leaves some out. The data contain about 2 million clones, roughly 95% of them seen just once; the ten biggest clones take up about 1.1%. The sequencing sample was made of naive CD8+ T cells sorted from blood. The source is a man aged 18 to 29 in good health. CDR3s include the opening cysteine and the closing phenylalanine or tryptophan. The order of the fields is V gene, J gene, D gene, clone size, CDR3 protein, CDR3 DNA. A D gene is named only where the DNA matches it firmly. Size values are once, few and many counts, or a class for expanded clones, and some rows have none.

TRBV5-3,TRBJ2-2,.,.,CAPKGTGELFF,TGTGCCCCTAAGGGAACCGGGGAGCTGTTTTTT
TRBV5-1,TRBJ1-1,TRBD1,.,CASSFGPGQGNTEAFF,TGCGCCAGCAGCTTCGGACCGGGACAGGGGAACACTGAAGCTTTCTTT
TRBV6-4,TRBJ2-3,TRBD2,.,CASSASREGLSDTQYF,TGTGCCAGCAGCGCTTCGCGGGAGGGCCTTTCAGATACGCAGTATTTT
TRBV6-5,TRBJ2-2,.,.,CASSYRGNTGELFF,TGTGCCAGCAGTTACAGGGGTAACACCGGGGAGCTGTTTTTT
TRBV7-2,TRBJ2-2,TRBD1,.,CASSLGGQGNTGELFF,TGTGCCAGCAGCTTAGGCGGACAGGGTAACACCGGGGAGCTGTTTTTT
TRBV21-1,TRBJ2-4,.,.,CASSGGTPLAKNIQYF,TGTGCCAGCAGCGGCGGGACTCCCCTAGCCAAAAACATTCAGTACTTC
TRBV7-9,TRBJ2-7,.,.,CASSWGRGVEQYF,TGTGCCAGCAGCTGGGGCAGGGGCGTCGAGCAGTACTTC
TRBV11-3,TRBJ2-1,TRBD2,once,CASSVSGSGSYNEQFF,TGTGCCAGCAGCGTAAGCGGGAGCGGGTCCTACAATGAGCAGTTCTTC
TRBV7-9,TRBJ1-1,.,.,CASFDGGIKTNTEAFF,TGTGCCAGCTTCGACGGTGGGATTAAAACGAACACTGAAGCTTTCTTT
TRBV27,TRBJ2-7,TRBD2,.,CASSLRLAGVAYEQYF,TGTGCCAGCAGTTTGAGGTTAGCGGGAGTGGCCTACGAGCAGTACTTC
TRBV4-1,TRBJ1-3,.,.,CASSQERSFGNTIYF,TGCGCCAGCAGCCAAGAAAGAAGTTTTGGAAACACCATATATTTT
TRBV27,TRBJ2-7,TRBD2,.,CASSLSIAGRGAYEQYF,TGTGCCAGCAGTTTATCGATCGCAGGGAGGGGAGCCTACGAGCAGTACTTC
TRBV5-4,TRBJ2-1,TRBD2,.,CASSSPTSGGADEQFF,TGTGCCAGCAGCTCTCCGACTAGCGGGGGGGCGGATGAGCAGTTCTTC
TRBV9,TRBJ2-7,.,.,CASSGGEGSTYEQYF,TGTGCCAGCAGCGGCGGCGAGGGGAGCACCTACGAGCAGTACTTC
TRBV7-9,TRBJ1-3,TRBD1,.,CASSPKGAGDTIYF,TGTGCCAGCAGCCCGAAGGGGGCCGGAGACACCATATATTTT
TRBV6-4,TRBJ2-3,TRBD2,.,CASSDSPLANTDTQYF,TGTGCCAGCAGTGACTCCCCACTAGCGAACACAGATACGCAGTATTTT
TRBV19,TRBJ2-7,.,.,CASSILGQTYEQYF,TGTGCCAGTAGTATACTCGGACAGACCTACGAGCAGTACTTC
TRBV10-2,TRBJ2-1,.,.,CASRISGSYIDNEQFF,TGCGCCAGCAGGATCTCCGGGTCCTATATAGACAATGAGCAGTTCTTC
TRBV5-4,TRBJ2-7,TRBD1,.,CASSPGQSYEQYF,TGTGCCAGCTCCCCGGGACAGTCCTACGAGCAGTACTTC
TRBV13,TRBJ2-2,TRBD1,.,CASSSGQGVGGELFF,TGTGCCAGCAGCTCTGGACAGGGCGTAGGCGGGGAGCTGTTTTTT
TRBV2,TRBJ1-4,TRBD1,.,CASSPGQGAAGEKLFF,TGTGCCAGCAGCCCCGGACAGGGGGCAGCGGGTGAAAAACTGTTTTTT
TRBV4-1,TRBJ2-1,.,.,CASSHRGAGSTNEQFF,TGCGCCAGCAGCCACCGTGGGGCAGGGAGTACGAATGAGCAGTTCTTC
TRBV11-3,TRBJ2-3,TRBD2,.,CASSLGGGTDTQYF,TGTGCCAGCAGCTTAGGGGGGGGGACAGATACGCAGTATTTT
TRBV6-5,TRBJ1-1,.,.,CASTGNGWVDAFF,TGTGCCAGCACCGGAAACGGGTGGGTTGACGCTTTCTTT
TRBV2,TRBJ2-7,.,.,CASRAGEQYF,TGTGCCAGCAGGGCAGGGGAGCAGTACTTC
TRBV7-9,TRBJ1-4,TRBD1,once,CASSLVGRDSVNEKLFF,TGTGCCAGCAGCTTAGTAGGTCGGGACAGTGTTAATGAAAAACTGTTTTTT
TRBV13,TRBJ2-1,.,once,CASSLVTSSYNEQFF,TGTGCCAGCAGCTTAGTAACGAGCTCCTACAATGAGCAGTTCTTC
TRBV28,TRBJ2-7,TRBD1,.,CASSLTGGAYEQYF,TGTGCCAGCAGTTTGACAGGGGGCGCCTACGAGCAGTACTTC
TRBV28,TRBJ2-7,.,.,CASSLSQVYEQYF,TGTGCCAGCAGTTTATCACAGGTCTACGAGCAGTACTTC
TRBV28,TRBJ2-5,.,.,CASSWTAQETQYF,TGTGCCAGCAGTTGGACTGCCCAAGAGACCCAGTACTTC
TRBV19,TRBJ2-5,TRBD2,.,CASSPRGGEETQYF,TGTGCCAGTAGCCCCCGTGGGGGGGAAGAGACCCAGTACTTC
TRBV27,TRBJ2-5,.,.,CASSVTVVGVGETQYF,TGTGCCAGCAGCGTCACGGTAGTAGGGGTAGGGGAGACCCAGTACTTC
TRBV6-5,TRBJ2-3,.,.,CASSYSTGVPTDTQYF,TGTGCCAGCAGTTACTCGACAGGAGTCCCCACAGATACGCAGTATTTT
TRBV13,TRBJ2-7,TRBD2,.,CASSLAGTSSHEQYF,TGTGCCAGCAGCTTAGCTGGGACTAGCTCCCACGAGCAGTACTTC
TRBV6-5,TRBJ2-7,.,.,CASTTNSYEQYF,TGTGCCAGCACCACTAACTCCTACGAGCAGTACTTC
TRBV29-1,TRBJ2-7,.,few,CSVEVASSYEQYF,TGCAGCGTTGAGGTCGCTAGCTCCTACGAGCAGTACTTC
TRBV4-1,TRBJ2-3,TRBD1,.,CASPDREPESTDTQYF,TGCGCCAGCCCCGACAGGGAACCGGAAAGCACAGATACGCAGTATTTT
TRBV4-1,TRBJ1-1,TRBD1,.,CASSQGQGGTEAFF,TGCGCCAGCAGCCAAGGACAGGGAGGCACTGAAGCTTTCTTT
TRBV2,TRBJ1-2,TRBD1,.,CASIPGQGLYGYTF,TGTGCCAGCATCCCGGGACAGGGTCTCTATGGCTACACCTTC
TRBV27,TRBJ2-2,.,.,CASSGTGELFF,TGTGCCAGCAGTGGAACCGGGGAGCTGTTTTTT
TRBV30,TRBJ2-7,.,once,CAWSVGVGGEQYF,TGTGCCTGGAGTGTAGGGGTCGGTGGAGAGCAGTACTTC
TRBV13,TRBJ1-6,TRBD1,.,CASTLGTDNSPLHF,TGTGCCAGCACCTTAGGGACAGATAATTCACCCCTCCACTTT
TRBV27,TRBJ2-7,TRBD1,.,CASRGLGTGGFGEQYF,TGTGCCAGCAGAGGGCTCGGGACAGGCGGATTTGGAGAGCAGTACTTC
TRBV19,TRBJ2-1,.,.,CASSIVPSGGSYNEQFF,TGTGCCAGTAGTATCGTACCGTCCGGGGGCTCCTACAATGAGCAGTTCTTC